What follows are 14 T cell receptor beta chains derived from one specimen sequenced in a study of T-cell memory formation after mild COVID-19. TCRdb fed the 5' RACE reads into MiXCR, producing one record per CDR3 protein. This sample has 190,000 or so distinct CDR3 sequences, with more than 9% found just once. Sequencing was carried out using PBMCs or a T cell subset sorted from them (not recorded which). The receptor set was obtained from a man aged 18 to 30 who had mild COVID-19 (a few samples of this study predate the infection). Cell type and time point are not known.

This clonotype was counted between two and nine times. The chain joins TRBV5-1 to TRBJ1-2; D call uncertain. The V gene lost 5 bases and the J gene lost 1 base, with 9 bases spanning the gap. Germline CDR1 SGHRS, CDR2 YFSETQ. This CDR3 has 13 amino acids. CDR3: CASRLGNNYGYTF. The CDR3 DNA sequence: TGCGCCAGCAGACTTGGTAATAACTATGGCTACACCTTC. The full variable domain, its missing parts supplied by reference TRBV5-1 and TRBJ1-2, is KAGVTQTPRYLIKTRGQQVTLSCSPISGHRSVSWYQQTPGQGLQFLFEYFSETQRNKGNFPGRFSGRQFSNSRSEMNVSTLELGDSALYLCASRLGNNYGYTFGSGTRLTVV.

The V call is TRBV28, the J call TRBJ1-2, with D possibly matching TRBD1 (5 bases). This CDR3 has 12 amino acids. The V and J ends lost 10 bases and 1 base respectively, with 10 bases between them. Per the germline V gene, CDR1 is MDHEN and CDR2 is SYDVKM. The CDR3, as DNA: TGTGCCATCAAACAGGATAACTATGGCTACACCTTC. Protein product: CAIKQDNYGYTF.

V is TRBV12-3 or TRBV12-4 and J is TRBJ1-2; D unresolved. The CDR3 has 13 amino acids. Trimming removed 1 base at V and 8 bases at J, with 11 bases between. In DNA, the CDR3 is TGTGCCAGCAGTTTAGTTGGTGGCGGCGGCTACACCTTC. The encoded protein is CASSLVGGGGYTF.

This clonotype showed up many times. The rearrangement links TRBV7-2 to TRBJ2-3, with D possibly TRBD1 on 6 matching bases. Between the trimmed V and J ends, which lost 5 bases and 6 bases, there was a span of 12 bases. The CDR3 is 13 residues long. Germline V gives CDR1 SGHTA, CDR2 FQGNSA. The DNA for the CDR3 is TGTGCCAGCAGCATAGACAGGCCCGATACGCAGTATTTT. The encoded protein is CASSIDRPDTQYF.

The chain is built from TRBV4-1 and TRBJ1-4, with a possible D match to TRBD1 (6 bases). Germline loops: CDR1 MGHRA, CDR2 YSYEKL. The CDR3 spans 15 residues. The V and J ends lost 4 bases and 6 bases respectively, with 15 bases between them. The CDR3 loop is CASSRRGGLYEKLFF. CDR3 nucleotide sequence: TGCGCCAGCAGCCGAAGAGGGGGGTTGTATGAAAAACTGTTTTTT.

The chain carries TRBV29-1 and TRBJ1-5, with D possibly being TRBD1 (5 bases). V was shortened by 4 bases and J by 5 bases, with 15 bases between the two germline ends. CDR3 length: 14 amino acids. The germline V gene encodes CDR1 SQVTM and CDR2 ANQGSEA. CDR3 sequence: CSVGMQGKDQPQHF. CDR3 DNA sequence: TGCAGCGTTGGCATGCAGGGAAAGGATCAGCCCCAGCATTTT.

The V gene is TRBV18, the J gene TRBJ2-3; D is ambiguous. The CDR3 is 12 residues long. Germline lookup yields CDR1 KGHSH and CDR2 LQKENI. V was cut by 0 bases and J by 7 bases, with 5 bases left in between. The CDR3 DNA reads TGTGCCAGCTCACCACCGATAAATACGCAGTATTTT. Protein product: CASSPPINTQYF.

This clonotype turned up a few times. V gene TRBV4-1 combines with J gene TRBJ2-2; TRBD1 matches 8 bases. This CDR3 region has 16 residues. Trimming at V came to 4 bases and at J to 3 bases, leaving 7 bases not matched to a gene. Germline V lookup: CDR1 MGHRA, CDR2 YSYEKL. The CDR3 here is CASSLGQGMHTGELFF. The CDR3 nucleotides read TGCGCCAGCAGCCTCGGACAGGGAATGCACACCGGGGAGCTGTTTTTT.

This chain connects TRBV5-6 to TRBJ2-3; D tentatively fits TRBD1 or TRBD2 (5 bases each). This CDR3 is built from 13 residues. The germline CDR1 and CDR2 sequences are SGHDT and YYEEEE. Trimming removed 9 bases from V and 3 bases from J, with 14 bases in between. CDR3 nucleotide sequence: TGTGCCACCAACAAGAGGGGAACAGATACGCAGTATTTT. It encodes CATNKRGTDTQYF.

The chain carries TRBV6-2 or TRBV6-3 and TRBJ2-7; 10 nucleotides agree with TRBD2. The CDR3 extends over 15 amino acids. Losses at the gene ends were 8 bases for V and 4 bases for J; bases not matched to a gene: 11. The germline V gene encodes CDR1 MNHEY and CDR2 SVGEGT. The CDR3 nucleotides read TGTGCCAGCCAGAGCGGGGGGGCCGGTCCATACGAGCAGTACTTC. It translates to CASQSGGAGPYEQYF.

This chain joins TRBV7-2 and TRBJ2-3; the D gene is possibly TRBD2 (6 bases). Germline lookup yields CDR1 SGHTA and CDR2 FQGNSA. The CDR3 extends over 15 amino acids. Trimming took 4 bases from V and 2 from J, leaving 13 bases between them. In DNA form, the CDR3 reads TGTGCCAGCAGCTCTCCGGGACTCCACACAGATACGCAGTATTTT. Amino acid sequence: CASSSPGLHTDTQYF.

This clonotype has only a few counts. This chain uses TRBV20-1 with TRBJ2-3; 13 nucleotides agree with TRBD2. The junction had 16 bases not matched to a gene; V was cut back by 6 bases and J by 4 bases. Germline loops: CDR1 DFQATT, CDR2 SNEGSKA (reference sequence). The CDR3 sequence is 18 residues long. The CDR3 here is CSASSGTSGTTAADTQYF. The CDR3 bases are TGCAGTGCCAGCTCTGGGACTAGCGGGACAACGGCGGCAGATACGCAGTATTTT.

The chain couples TRBV5-1 to TRBJ2-7; TRBD1 agrees at 9 bases. Trimming at V came to 5 bases and at J to 3 bases, leaving 6 bases not matched to a gene. Looked up from germline, CDR1 is SGHRS and CDR2 is YFSETQ. The CDR3 is 14 residues long. The CDR3 is CASSSGQGFYEQYF. CDR3 nucleotide sequence: TGCGCCAGCAGTTCCGGACAGGGGTTCTACGAGCAGTACTTC.

The chain couples TRBV20-1 to TRBJ2-2; 9 nucleotides line up with TRBD1. The CDR3 runs to 18 residues. With V trimmed by 4 bases and J by 4 bases, 16 bases remained unmatched. From germline, CDR1 is DFQATT and CDR2 SNEGSKA (reference sequence). DNA of the CDR3: TGCAGTGCTAAGGCCATAAAACAGGGGGCCGAGGGCACCGGGGAGCTGTTTTTT. Protein sequence: CSAKAIKQGAEGTGELFF.